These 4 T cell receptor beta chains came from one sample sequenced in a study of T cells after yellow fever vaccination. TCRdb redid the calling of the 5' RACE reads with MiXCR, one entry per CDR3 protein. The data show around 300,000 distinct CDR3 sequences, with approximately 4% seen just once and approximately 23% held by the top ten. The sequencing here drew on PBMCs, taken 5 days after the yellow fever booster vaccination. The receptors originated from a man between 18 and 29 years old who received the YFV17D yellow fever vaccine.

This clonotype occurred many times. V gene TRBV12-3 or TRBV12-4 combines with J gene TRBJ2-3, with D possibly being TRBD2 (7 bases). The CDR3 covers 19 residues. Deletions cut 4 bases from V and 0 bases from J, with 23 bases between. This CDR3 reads CASSSLFRRGGSSTDTQYF. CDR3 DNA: TGTGCCAGCAGTTCACTCTTTCGGAGGGGGGGTTCTAGCACAGATACGCAGTATTTT.

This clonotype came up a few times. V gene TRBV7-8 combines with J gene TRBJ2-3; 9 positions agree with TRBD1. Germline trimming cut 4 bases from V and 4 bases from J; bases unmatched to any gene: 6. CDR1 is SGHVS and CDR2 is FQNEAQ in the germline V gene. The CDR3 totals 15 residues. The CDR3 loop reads CASSSPGTGPDTQYF. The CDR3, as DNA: TGTGCCAGCAGCTCCCCCGGGACAGGGCCAGATACGCAGTATTTT.

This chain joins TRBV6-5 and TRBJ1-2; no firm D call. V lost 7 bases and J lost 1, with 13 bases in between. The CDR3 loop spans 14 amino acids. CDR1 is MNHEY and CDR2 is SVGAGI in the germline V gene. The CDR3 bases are TGTGCCAGCACCCCACGTCGGGGTAACTATGGCTACACCTTC. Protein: CASTPRRGNYGYTF.

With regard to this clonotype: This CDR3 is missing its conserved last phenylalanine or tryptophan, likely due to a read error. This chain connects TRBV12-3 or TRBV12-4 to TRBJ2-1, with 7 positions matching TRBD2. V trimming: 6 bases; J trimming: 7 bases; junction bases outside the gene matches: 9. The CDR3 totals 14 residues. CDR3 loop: CASSLAELINEQFL. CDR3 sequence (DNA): TGTGCCAGCAGCCTAGCGGAGCTCATAAATGAGCAGTTCCTC.